Presented here are 3 T cell receptor beta chains from one specimen sequenced in a study of T cell responses to AZD1222 COVID-19 vaccine. The protocol was immunoSEQ multiplex PCR, while the TCRdb copy is restricted to in-frame clones and leaves out a portion. This table holds 150,000 to 200,000 clones, more than 75% found once. The material was peripheral blood, obtained on day 0 of MenACWY control vaccination. These receptors were collected from an adult in good health.

The chain links TRBV14 to TRBJ2-2; 8 positions match TRBD1. Germline V gene data show CDR1 as SGHDN and CDR2 as FVKESK. The ends lost 4 bases at V and 1 base at J; junction bases unmatched: 2. The CDR3 consists of 15 residues. CDR3 loop: CASSRDRGNTGELFF. The CDR3 DNA reads TGTGCCAGCAGCCGAGACAGGGGGAACACCGGGGAGCTGTTTTTT.

The chain employs TRBV5-1 and TRBJ2-7, with D possibly being TRBD2 (5 bases). The CDR3 length is 15 residues. Trimming shortened V by 2 bases and J by 7 bases, and 19 bases separated the two germline ends. CDR1 SGHRS and CDR2 YFSETQ come from the germline V gene. This CDR3 is CASSLDGAGSREQYF. The DNA for the CDR3 is TGCGCCAGCAGCTTAGATGGTGCGGGTTCGAGGGAGCAGTACTTC.

This clone has a single count. V and J are TRBV19 and TRBJ2-3; 7 bases are shared with TRBD1. With 6 bases clipped from V and 0 bases from J, the junction kept 6 bases outside the gene matches. Germline V gene lookup returns CDR1 LNHDA and CDR2 SQIVND (reference sequence). The CDR3 length is 15 residues. The CDR3 is CASSPGQVSTDTQYF. The CDR3, as DNA: TGTGCCAGTAGCCCCGGACAGGTTAGCACAGATACGCAGTATTTT. The full variable domain, in which reference TRBV19 and TRBJ2-3 provide the parts outside the CDR3, is DGGITQSPKYLFRKEGQNVTLSCEQNLNHDAMYWYRQDPGQGLRLIYYSQIVNDFQKGDIAEGYSVSREKKESFPLTVTSAQKNPTAFYLCASSPGQVSTDTQYFGPGTRLTVL.